This T cell receptor beta chain was sequenced during a study of cytomegalovirus exposure and HLA in healthy donors. With 60 Vbeta and 13 Jbeta primers, the PCR was carried out. TCRdb's copy holds only in-frame clones and misses some; the assay was immunoSEQ multiplex PCR. The profile shows 180,000 or so clones, roughly a tenth of them singletons. The V and J ends lost 4 bases and 14 bases, in that order; junction bases with no gene match: 11. The CDR3 has 12 amino acids. Germline V gives CDR1 SGDLS, CDR2 YYNGEE. V usage is TRBV9 and J usage is TRBJ1-2; 7 nucleotides align to TRBD1. This sequence was found in a woman aged 25-40 years in good health and CMV-seropositive. Sequenced: PBMCs. CDR3 DNA: TGTGCCAGCAGCACCCGACAGGGCCGGGATACCTTC. This codes for CASSTRQGRDTF.